Following are 23 T cell receptor beta chains from one sample sequenced in a study of blood T cell repertoires in COVID-19. Clones were read by immunoSEQ multiplex PCR, and TCRdb kept only the in-frame ones, dropping some. This sample has about 70,000 clones, with 80% to 90% found just once. The sequenced sample consisted of peripheral blood. These TCRs come from a man aged 45-65 years with active COVID-19.

This clone is a singleton in its sample. This chain joins TRBV9 and TRBJ1-2; TRBD1 might be the D (6 bases). The germline V gene has CDR1 SGDLS and CDR2 YYNGEE. V was clipped by 0 bases and J by 4 bases, with 16 bases between them. CDR3 length: 16 residues. This CDR3 is CASSVGNRDEAYGYTF. CDR3 in DNA: TGTGCCAGCAGCGTAGGTAACAGGGATGAGGCCTATGGCTACACCTTC.

This chain joins TRBV28 and TRBJ1-2, with 7 bases lining up with TRBD1. There are 14 residues in the CDR3. V was clipped by 3 bases and J by 5 bases; unmatched bases: 6. Germline loops: CDR1 MDHEN, CDR2 SYDVKM. CDR3 sequence: CASSFIGTDYGYTF. The CDR3 coding sequence is TGTGCCAGCAGTTTCATCGGGACAGATTATGGCTACACCTTC.

This clone appeared a few times. J is TRBJ2-7 and V is TRBV6-2 or TRBV6-3, with 8 bases fitting TRBD2. Germline CDR1 and CDR2: MNHEY and SVGEGT. CDR3 size: 15 residues. The V gene end was trimmed by 6 bases and the J gene end by 2 bases; junction bases not matched to a gene: 9. The CDR3 DNA reads as TGTGCCAGCAGCCGCGGACTAGCCGCTACCTACGAGCAGTACTTC. This encodes CASSRGLAATYEQYF.

The gene calls are TRBV5-4 and TRBJ2-5; 7 nucleotides align to TRBD1. Losses at the gene ends were 4 bases for V and 5 bases for J; bases not matched to a gene: 8. The CDR3 totals 14 residues. The germline V gene encodes CDR1 SGHNT and CDR2 YYREEE (reference sequence). The CDR3 coding sequence is TGTGCCAGCAGCAACCGGGACAGTCGGGAGACCCAGTACTTC. This translates into CASSNRDSRETQYF.

The chain is built from TRBV30 and TRBJ2-7; 8 bases are shared with TRBD1. Trimming removed 7 bases from V and 3 bases from J; junction bases left unmatched: 5. This CDR3 contains 12 residues. Germline-derived CDR1 and CDR2 are GTSNPN and SVGIG (reference sequence). The CDR3 reads CALDRGFYEQYF. The DNA of the CDR3 is TGTGCCTTAGACAGGGGATTCTACGAGCAGTACTTC.

The chain carries TRBV24-1 and TRBJ2-3, with 7 bases identical to TRBD2. The CDR3 is 16 amino acids. With V trimmed by 4 bases and J by 5 bases, 11 bases remained unmatched. Germline assignment: CDR1 KGHDR and CDR2 SFDVKD. The CDR3 nucleotides are TGTGCCACCAGTGACCCAATAAGCGGGATAAAAGATACGCAGTATTTT. Residues: CATSDPISGIKDTQYF.

The chain uses TRBV9 and TRBJ2-1; 8 bases agree with TRBD2. J lost 4 bases, V lost 7 bases, and 7 bases had no gene match. The germline V gene has CDR1 SGDLS and CDR2 YYNGEE. The CDR3 spans 14 residues. As DNA, the CDR3 is TGTGCCAGCGGGACTGAGCGGGAGTACAATGAGCAGTTCTTC. It translates to CASGTEREYNEQFF.

This clone turned up a few times. The J gene is TRBJ1-2, the V gene TRBV28; D remains unclear. V shed 10 bases and J shed 7 bases, with 16 bases lying between them. CDR1 is MDHEN and CDR2 is SYDVKM in the germline V gene. The CDR3 has 12 residues. CDR3: CATRPDVRGYTF. The CDR3 DNA reads TGTGCCACTAGACCGGATGTACGTGGCTACACCTTC.

The rearrangement joins TRBV10-3 to TRBJ2-7; D not resolved. CDR1 and CDR2 from the germline V gene are ENHRY and SYGVKD. The CDR3 consists of 12 residues. V was pared by 7 bases and J by 1 base, with 8 bases between. CDR3 DNA: TGTGCCATCACCACTCCTTCCTACGAGCAGTACTTC. Its protein is CAITTPSYEQYF.

V usage is TRBV30 and J usage is TRBJ2-7, with TRBD2 identical over 8 bases. Germline CDR1 is GTSNPN and CDR2 is SVGIG (reference sequence). With V trimmed by 4 bases and J by 3 bases, 14 bases remained unmatched. This CDR3 spans 16 amino acids. CDR3 sequence: CAWKVYPSGLFYEQYF. The CDR3 nucleotides are TGTGCCTGGAAAGTATACCCTAGCGGGTTATTCTACGAGCAGTACTTC. Complete variable domain (other parts from reference TRBV30 and TRBJ2-7): SQTIHQWPATLVQPVGSPLSLECTVEGTSNPNLYWYRQAAGRGLQLLFYSVGIGQISSEVPQNLSASRPQDRQFILSSKKLLLSDSGFYLCAWKVYPSGLFYEQYFGPGTRLTVT.

This rearrangement joins TRBV6-5 to TRBJ2-7; D gene uncertain. Trimming took 6 bases from V and 6 from J, leaving 15 bases between them. The CDR3 is 13 residues long. Germline loops: CDR1 MNHEY, CDR2 SVGAGI. The CDR3 bases are TGTGCCAGCAGCCTACGGAGCGTTTCCGAGCAGTACTTC. Its translation: CASSLRSVSEQYF.

The rearrangement joins TRBV19 to TRBJ2-5; D is perhaps TRBD1 (5 bases). In germline, CDR1 is LNHDA, CDR2 SQIVND (reference sequence). The CDR3 loop spans 13 amino acids. Trimming stripped 5 bases from V and 7 bases from J, with 14 bases between. The DNA of the CDR3 is TGTGCCAGTAGTGGACATGACTTGTGGACCCAGTACTTC. Protein sequence: CASSGHDLWTQYF.

The chain combines TRBV28 with TRBJ2-1, with TRBD2 as a possible D gene (7 bases). The V end was cut by 4 bases, the J end by 8 bases, with 12 bases between. CDR3 length: 13 amino acids. Germline-derived CDR1 and CDR2 are MDHEN and SYDVKM. The CDR3 spells CASSWGGADEQFF. The CDR3 DNA is TGTGCCAGCAGTTGGGGGGGGGCAGATGAGCAGTTCTTC.

This chain links TRBV7-2 with TRBJ2-3; tentative D call: TRBD2 (5 bases). The CDR3 runs 16 residues. V lost 1 base and J lost 0, with 11 bases in between. The germline V gene encodes CDR1 SGHTA and CDR2 FQGNSA. The CDR3 sequence: CASSLGAGPSTDTQYF. CDR3 in DNA: TGTGCCAGCAGCTTAGGTGCGGGTCCTAGCACAGATACGCAGTATTTT.

This rearrangement joins TRBV5-6 to TRBJ1-2; the match to TRBD1 covers 7 bases. V was pared by 4 bases and J by 6 bases, with 9 bases of the junction left unmatched. CDR3 length: 14 residues. In germline, CDR1 is SGHDT, CDR2 YYEEEE. CDR3 DNA: TGTGCCAGCAGCCTCGGGACAGCCATGGATGGCTACACCTTC. It yields the protein CASSLGTAMDGYTF.

This rearrangement joins TRBV7-2 to TRBJ1-6; the D gene is possibly TRBD1 (5 bases). This CDR3 is built from 15 residues. The germline V gene encodes CDR1 SGHTA and CDR2 FQGNSA. V lost 5 bases to trimming and J lost 7 bases, with 15 bases between them. The CDR3 DNA follows: TGTGCCAGCAGCCCTCTAAGGGGCTCGAATTCACCCCTCCACTTT. This codes for CASSPLRGSNSPLHF.

The chain recombines TRBV7-6 with TRBJ2-5; D perhaps matches TRBD2 (7 bases). The CDR3 consists of 16 residues. With 3 bases removed from V and 0 bases from J, the gap between germline ends came to 14 bases. Germline CDR1 reads SGHVS; CDR2 reads FNYEAQ. CDR3 amino acids: CASSFTPGGYQETQYF. In DNA form, the CDR3 reads TGTGCCAGCAGCTTCACGCCGGGGGGCTACCAAGAGACCCAGTACTTC.

The V call is TRBV7-3, the J call TRBJ2-7; no clear D gene. The CDR3 extends over 13 amino acids. Trimming removed 1 base from V and 2 bases from J, with 6 bases in between. CDR1 SGHTA and CDR2 FQGTGA come from the germline V gene. The CDR3 nucleotides are TGTGCCAGCAGCTTAAACCCAGCCTACGAGCAGTACTTC. This sequence encodes CASSLNPAYEQYF.

The chain is built from TRBV5-1 and TRBJ2-7; no clear D. CDR1 and CDR2 (germline): SGHRS, YFSETQ. Trimming stripped 2 bases from V and 2 bases from J, with 8 bases between. CDR3 length: 13 residues. CDR3 nucleotide sequence: TGCGCCAGCAGCTTCTCCCAGACCTACGAGCAGTACTTC. As protein: CASSFSQTYEQYF. The whole variable domain, filled in from reference TRBV5-1 and TRBJ2-7, reads KAGVTQTPRYLIKTRGQQVTLSCSPISGHRSVSWYQQTPGQGLQFLFEYFSETQRNKGNFPGRFSGRQFSNSRSEMNVSTLELGDSALYLCASSFSQTYEQYFGPGTRLTVT.

V is TRBV28 and J is TRBJ1-3; D not resolved. The V and J ends lost 5 bases and 0 bases respectively, with 11 bases between them. Germline values: CDR1 MDHEN, CDR2 SYDVKM. The CDR3 totals 15 residues. The CDR3 DNA sequence: TGTGCCAGCAGTCGGCCCGGGATCTCTGGAAACACCATATATTTT. Amino acids: CASSRPGISGNTIYF.

This rearrangement joins TRBV29-1 to TRBJ2-4; unclear D gene. This CDR3 is built from 13 residues. Germline CDR1 and CDR2: SQVTM and ANQGSEA. The V and J ends lost 3 bases and 1 base respectively, with 7 bases between them. The CDR3 reads CSVEGRAKNIQYF. The CDR3 DNA reads TGCAGCGTTGAGGGCCGCGCCAAAAACATTCAGTACTTC. Full variable domain (remainder filled in from reference TRBV29-1 and TRBJ2-4): SAVISQKPSRDICQRGTSLTIQCQVDSQVTMMFWYRQQPGQSLTLIATANQGSEATYESGFVIDKFPISRPNLTFSTLTVSNMSPEDSSIYLCSVEGRAKNIQYFGAGTRLSVL.

This sequence joins TRBV28 and TRBJ1-2; TRBD1 might be the D (6 bases). Between the trimmed V and J ends, which lost 1 base and 4 bases, there was a span of 16 bases. The CDR3 is 16 residues long. Looked up from germline, CDR1 is MDHEN and CDR2 is SYDVKM. CDR3 in DNA: TGTGCCAGCAGTTTATCCACTTCGGGACAAATCTATGGCTACACCTTC. Its protein is CASSLSTSGQIYGYTF.

CDR3 nucleotide sequence: TGTGCCAGCAGCCTCGGACTAGCGAAGAGCACAGATACGCAGTATTTT. It encodes CASSLGLAKSTDTQYF. The V gene is TRBV7-2, the J gene TRBJ2-3, with 9 bases matching TRBD2. CDR1 and CDR2 (germline): SGHTA, FQGNSA. The CDR3 runs to 16 residues. The junction had 6 bases not matched to a gene; V was cut back by 5 bases and J by 0 bases.